Listed here are 21 T cell receptor beta chains from one sample, sequenced in a study of Ad26.COV2.S vaccination and SARS-CoV-2 variants. Treatment of the sample: approximately 18 received Ad26.COV2.S at low or high dose, single or two shots; roughly five received placebo; per-sample allocation not given. Sampling occurred on day 63 after the first vaccine or placebo injection. TCRdb's table, derived via immunoSEQ multiplex PCR, lists solely in-frame clones and lacks some. This sample yields fewer than 400,000 clones, of which around 84% are seen a single time; around 1.9% belongs to the top ten. This specimen consisted of peripheral blood, obtained in a trial of Ad26.COV2.S vaccine versus placebo. Every receptor here comes from a person aged 18-60 years who received the Ad26.COV2.S COVID-19 vaccine or a placebo.

The chain employs TRBV7-9 and TRBJ2-1; D is possibly TRBD1 or TRBD2 (5 bases each). CDR3 size: 13 residues. V was clipped by 8 bases and J by 5 bases, with 13 bases between them. CDR1 is SEHNR, CDR2 FQNEAQ, per germline (reference sequence). The CDR3 DNA is TGTGCCAGCGCTTTGACAGCGGACAATGAGCAGTTCTTC. The encoded protein is CASALTADNEQFF.

V is TRBV18 and J is TRBJ1-3, with D possibly being TRBD1 (5 bases). Germline V gene data show CDR1 as KGHSH and CDR2 as LQKENI. The CDR3 is 16 residues long. The V and J ends lost 5 bases and 0 bases respectively, with 14 bases between them. CDR3 residues: CASSDPKGSSGNTIYF. CDR3 DNA sequence: TGTGCCAGCTCAGATCCCAAGGGGAGCTCTGGAAACACCATATATTTT.

The rearrangement links TRBV2 to TRBJ2-1; D is possibly TRBD1 (5 bases). The CDR3 loop spans 12 amino acids. Deletions cut 6 bases from V and 8 bases from J, with 11 bases between. The germline CDR1 and CDR2 sequences are SNHLY and FYNNEI. Here the CDR3 reads CASRRRQYEQFF. The CDR3 nucleotides read TGTGCCAGCAGGAGGCGACAGTATGAGCAGTTCTTC.

This clone has more than one count but fewer than ten. CDR3 nucleotides: TGTGCCAGCAAACTAGCGATTGACGGGGAGCTGTTTTTT. Residues: CASKLAIDGELFF. V is TRBV6-5 and J is TRBJ2-2, with 7 bases matching TRBD2. V dropped 7 bases and J dropped 7; count of bases not matched to a gene: 6. Germline CDR1 MNHEY, CDR2 SVGAGI. This CDR3 contains 13 residues.

This chain joins TRBV11-2 and TRBJ2-1; 11 positions agree with TRBD2. V lost 1 base and J lost 6; bases outside the gene matches: 2. Germline loops: CDR1 SGHAT, CDR2 FQNNGV. This CDR3 region has 15 residues. The CDR3 DNA reads as TGTGCCAGCAGCTTAGGTAGCGGGGGGGTCAATGAGCAGTTCTTC. Translated: CASSLGSGGVNEQFF.

This chain uses TRBV3-1 (or the pseudogene TRBV3-2) with TRBJ1-5; D is unclear. CDR3 length: 15 residues. Trimming took off 0 bases at V and 7 bases at J, with 13 bases between the two ends. CDR1 is LGHDT, CDR2 YNNKEL, per germline (reference sequence). The CDR3, as DNA: TGTGCCAGCAGCCAAGACGGGCGTTCCGGGCAGCCCCAGCATTTT. This gives the protein CASSQDGRSGQPQHF.

The chain recombines TRBV25-1 with TRBJ2-7; TRBD1 is a possible D gene (6 bases). V was shortened by 4 bases and J by 4 bases, with 17 bases between the two germline ends. The CDR3 totals 15 residues. Germline lookup yields CDR1 MGHDK and CDR2 SYGVNS. This chain's CDR3 is CASSGGQPRVYEQYF. The DNA of the CDR3 is TGTGCCAGCAGTGGGGGACAACCTCGGGTTTACGAGCAGTACTTC.

The V and J genes are TRBV30 and TRBJ2-7; D possibly matches TRBD1 or TRBD2 (5 bases each). The CDR3 spans 13 residues. Germline V CDR1 and CDR2: GTSNPN, SVGIG (reference sequence). The ends were cut back, 4 bases at V and 3 bases at J, with 13 bases in the middle. The CDR3 DNA sequence: TGTGCCTGGAAAAGGGACCAGCTCTACGAGCAGTACTTC. Residues: CAWKRDQLYEQYF.

This clone was recorded once. V gene TRBV20-1 combines with J gene TRBJ1-2; no reliable D call. The V and J ends lost 3 bases and 3 bases respectively, with 8 bases between them. The CDR3 loop spans 12 amino acids. Per the germline V gene, CDR1 is DFQATT and CDR2 is SNEGSKA (reference sequence). The CDR3 is CSASPLDYGYTF. In DNA, the CDR3 is TGCAGTGCTAGTCCGCTCGACTATGGCTACACCTTC.

The V and J genes are TRBV27 and TRBJ2-1, with 7 bases identical to TRBD1. CDR1 and CDR2 (germline): MNHEY, SMNVEV (reference sequence). The V and J ends lost 6 bases and 8 bases, in that order; junction bases with no gene match: 13. This CDR3 region has 15 residues. CDR3 amino acids: CASRGTGVPTYEQFF. In nucleotides, the CDR3 is TGTGCCAGCAGGGGTACAGGGGTTCCGACTTATGAGCAGTTCTTC.

The chain joins TRBV27 to TRBJ2-5, with a possible D match to TRBD2 (5 bases). Germline CDR1 and CDR2: MNHEY and SMNVEV (reference sequence). The CDR3 consists of 14 residues. Trimming removed 7 bases from V and 8 bases from J, with 20 bases in between. DNA for the CDR3: TGTGCCAGCACCGGGATCCAAACCAAGAGAACCCAGTACTTC. Translating it yields CASTGIQTKRTQYF.

The chain employs TRBV7-6 and TRBJ2-6, with a possible D match to TRBD1 (5 bases). Trimming pared 5 bases from V and 1 base from J, leaving 12 bases between. The CDR3 has 16 residues. The germline V gene encodes CDR1 SGHVS and CDR2 FNYEAQ. Here the CDR3 DNA reads TGTGCCAGCAGCCGGACATTAAGGTCTGGGGCCAACGTCCTGACTTTC. Translated: CASSRTLRSGANVLTF.

The chain combines TRBV29-1 with TRBJ1-1, with D maybe TRBD1 (5 bases). Germline assignment: CDR1 SQVTM and CDR2 ANQGSEA. The CDR3 consists of 14 residues. Trimming removed 4 bases at V and 0 bases at J, with 12 bases between. In DNA, the CDR3 is TGCAGCGTTGGAACCGGGGCGTTGAACACTGAAGCTTTCTTT. Translation: CSVGTGALNTEAFF.

The chain carries TRBV5-6 and TRBJ1-3; 7 positions agree with TRBD1. The CDR3 consists of 16 residues. The junction had 7 bases not matched to a gene; V was cut back by 4 bases and J by 0 bases. CDR1 SGHDT and CDR2 YYEEEE come from the germline V gene. The CDR3 DNA follows: TGTGCCAGCAGCCGCCTGGGACAGAACTCTGGAAACACCATATATTTT. Translating it yields CASSRLGQNSGNTIYF.

The genes are TRBV3-1 (or the pseudogene TRBV3-2) and TRBJ1-2; no clear D gene. The CDR3 has 13 amino acids. The germline V gene encodes CDR1 LGHDT and CDR2 YNNKEL (reference sequence). V was cut by 1 base and J by 8 bases, with 11 bases left in between. CDR3: CASSQVALGGYTF. In DNA form, the CDR3 reads TGTGCCAGCAGCCAAGTGGCCCTCGGAGGCTACACCTTC.

This clone has a handful of counts. The V gene is TRBV5-8, the J gene TRBJ1-2; D remains ambiguous. The germline V and J ends were trimmed by 0 bases and 4 bases, with 16 bases remaining between them. This CDR3 comprises 16 residues. Looked up from germline, CDR1 is SGHTS and CDR2 is YDEGEE. Written as DNA, the CDR3 is TGTGCCAGCAGCTTGGTCAGCCCGCTTTCCCTCTATGGCTACACCTTC. Its protein is CASSLVSPLSLYGYTF.

The V and J genes are TRBV4-1 and TRBJ2-1; 7 nucleotides agree with TRBD2. Germline V CDR1 and CDR2: MGHRA, YSYEKL. The CDR3 contains 15 residues. Trimming cost V 3 bases and J 4 bases; bases outside gene matches: 6. The CDR3 region is CASSHREALYNEQFF. The DNA for the CDR3 is TGCGCCAGCAGCCACCGGGAGGCCCTGTACAATGAGCAGTTCTTC.

This rearrangement joins TRBV6-2 or TRBV6-3 to TRBJ2-7, with D unresolved. The CDR3 has 15 amino acids. The germline gives CDR1 MNHEY, CDR2 SVGEGT. The V end lost 2 bases, the J end lost 3 bases, and 14 bases lay between the germline ends. The CDR3 DNA is TGTGCCAGCAGTTACCCGGCAGATATCATCTACGAGCAGTACTTC. Protein: CASSYPADIIYEQYF.

CDR3 in DNA: TGTGCCAGCAGCTTAGGCCGCTTGAACACTGAAGCTTTCTTT. This codes for CASSLGRLNTEAFF. The genes are TRBV7-2 and TRBJ1-1; unclear D gene. Germline V gene lookup returns CDR1 SGHTA and CDR2 FQGNSA. The CDR3 has 14 amino acids. Trimming removed 1 base from V and 0 bases from J, with 6 bases in between.

CDR3 in amino acids: CASRPDTNYGYTF. The CDR3 DNA reads as TGTGCCAGTAGACCGGACACTAACTATGGCTACACCTTC. V usage is TRBV19 and J usage is TRBJ1-2; tentatively, D is TRBD1 (5 bases). From germline, CDR1 is LNHDA and CDR2 SQIVND (reference sequence). The CDR3 has 13 residues. The V gene lost 6 bases and the J gene lost 0 bases, with 8 bases spanning the gap.

With regard to this clone: Other DNA sequences in this sample translate to the same CDR3. The chain recombines TRBV30 with TRBJ1-3; the D gene is possibly TRBD1 (5 bases). The germline CDR1 and CDR2 sequences are GTSNPN and SVGIG (reference sequence). The CDR3 has 12 residues. V dropped 3 bases and J dropped 4 bases, with 7 bases sitting between them. The DNA of the CDR3 is TGTGCCTGGAGGACAGCCGGAAACACCATATATTTT. The encoded protein is CAWRTAGNTIYF.